This T cell receptor (beta chain) originates from a study of blood T cell repertoires in COVID-19. This CDR3 region has 14 residues. Trimming cost V 2 bases and J 4 bases, with 9 bases left between them. The V gene's germline CDR1 is SGHRS and CDR2 YFSETQ. Libraries were prepared by immunoSEQ multiplex PCR; TCRdb keeps only in-frame clonotypes and omits some of them. Among approximately 73,000 clones listed, around 84% were seen once. Sequenced input: peripheral blood. The receptor comes from a woman in her seventies with acute or convalescent COVID-19. The chain is built from TRBV5-1 and TRBJ1-4; D is unclear. The CDR3 sequence: CASSFYGDNEKLFF. The CDR3 coding sequence is TGCGCCAGCAGCTTCTACGGAGATAATGAAAAACTGTTTTTT.